What follows is one T cell receptor (beta chain) and its context. It lacks a known antigen. Per-base quality was not reported, and no clone a single base away is much larger than it. This sample was taken from a study of regulatory T cells in long-lasting Graves disease (TCRdb year 2021). Broadly, across the study: Patients with newly diagnosed Graves' disease had been on antithyroid drugs for under 3 months. TCR sequencing covered around 13 persistent and some 20 newly diagnosed Graves' disease patients, about 35 samples in total. This study used TCR sequencing and RNA sequencing of peripheral blood to compare persistent Graves' disease patients against newly diagnosed Graves' disease patients. The study took place in China and was registered as a clinical trial.

Broader findings and caveats from the paper: Because the primary lesion, thyroid tissue, could not be accessed, the study looked at peripheral blood alone. Patients with persistent disease shared more public clonotypes (about 2,500) than newly diagnosed patients did (around 1,000). Sequencing and analysis were limited to the TCR beta chain. TRBV28, TRBJ1-2 and TRBJ2-5 were preferentially used in persistent disease, while TRBV20-1 and TRBJ2-1 were favored in newly diagnosed disease. Lower TCR Shannon entropy and fewer highly expanded clones were observed in persistent Graves' disease patients than in newly diagnosed patients, which suggested clonal expansion. As a limitation, the authors acknowledged that the small sample size may reduce accuracy.

Receptors were amplified or captured by multiplex PCR. The listed sequencing device is Illumina HiSeq 4000. To build TCR beta libraries, CDR3 regions were amplified by Arm-PCR using iRepertoire HTBI primers. Before sequencing, the PCR products underwent gel purification. As for how the authors treated the data: Across samples, 62 TRBV and 13 to 15 TRBJ segments were identified and used for gene usage analysis of CDR3 amino acid clonotypes. COPE and FqMerger were used to merge the filtered high-quality paired reads into contigs. BLAST was used to align contigs to IMGT TRBV, TRBD and TRBJ reference genes, with CDR3 defined following IMGT. Any clonotype with a frequency above 0.1% was counted as a highly expanded clone. Repertoire diversity was measured by Shannon entropy, and V-J evenness by the Gini coefficient. A clonotype was considered public if more than one individual shared it. TCRdb itself trimmed the public reads at Q25 with fastp, ran MiXCR and retained productive beta chains. A single entry per CDR3 protein holds the most common genes and DNA from its merged rows. TCRdb's processing, not the authors', yielded these V and J calls. The sample table contains around 500,000 distinct CDR3 sequences; only one count was recorded for roughly 12% of them. More than 8.5% of the sample is taken by the ten largest.

Read against the paper, the sample's time point label means: newly diagnosed GD, antithyroid drugs for less than 3 months. RNA was extracted from PBMCs in TRIzol for both TCR sequencing and RNA sequencing. Graves' disease was diagnosed according to American Thyroid Association guidelines. Recruitment of patients was carried out at an endocrinology department in Xi'an, China. From each patient, about 9 milliliters of peripheral blood was collected into an EDTA anticoagulant tube. PBMCs were isolated by Ficoll Paque Plus density gradient separation without further T cell sorting. An Agilent 2100 Bioanalyzer and agarose gel were used to check RNA quality, while a NanoDrop 2000 measured RNA concentration. The CDR3 sequence holds 13 residues, the cysteine and phenylalanine included. Left in the record is the CDR3 DNA by itself, 39 bases read in frame from the first base. The germline V gene sets CDR1 to KGHSH and CDR2 to LQKENI. From V the trimming removes 6 bases and from J it removes 6 bases, while the gene matches leave 4 bases of the junction unaccounted for.

In addition, the sample was reused for a study of T cells in Graves' hyperthyroidism and ophthalmopathy. The second publication reports: Stable Graves' hyperthyroidism was defined as no progression to ophthalmopathy during 18 months of follow-up. Hyperthyroidism patients were newly diagnosed, had a disease duration of under 2 months, and were aged 18 to 65 years. The study excluded patients with uncontrolled infections, other autoimmune diseases, pregnancy or lactation. Clinical symptoms, serum thyroxine and TRAb, thyroid ultrasound, and orbital computed tomography formed the basis for the diagnoses. The TCR CDR3 was subjected to a first round of RT-PCR using the HTBI primer set and the Qiagen OneStep RT-PCR kit. Most expanded thyroid clonotypes (frequency above 0.001) were also detected in blood, suggesting blood repertoires may reflect thyroid immune responses. In cross-validation, a model built on a 13 V-J signature told ophthalmopathy apart from stable hyperthyroidism with 85% to 90% sensitivity and about 81% specificity, and in testing the same model reached 80%/75%. In validation, progression to ophthalmopathy was predicted by the model with 70.59% sensitivity and 72% to 85% specificity, a median of roughly six months before onset. To identify TCR V-J signatures that set the groups apart, the researchers used a discovery cohort of 100 patients, made up of under 45 with Graves' ophthalmopathy and around 58 with stable Graves' hyperthyroidism. An independent validation cohort of under 20 hyperthyroidism patients and about 15 patients who later progressed to ophthalmopathy tested prospective prediction of ophthalmopathy. The 75 to 100 discovery patients were divided at random into training and test sets in a 7:3 ratio. In addition, the study compared T-cell repertoires in thyroid tissue and in blood from several Graves' hyperthyroidism patients. Once sampling was done, hyperthyroidism patients were given methimazole at a starting dose of 30 mg daily, whereas ophthalmopathy patients were given high-dose intravenous methylprednisolone. Libraries were constructed in a second round of multiplex PCR, after which size selection and purification were carried out. The libraries were sequenced on an Illumina HiSeq2000 using paired-end 100 bp reads. SOAPnuke was used to process the raw data, removing reads that contained adapters or uncalled bases, had a mean Phred below 15, or lacked an exact match to the constant primer or identifier. COPE v1.2.5 was used to merge high-quality paired reads, and clonotypes were defined as unique nucleotide sequences. MiTCR v1.1 was used to align clonotypes to the IMGT TRBV, TRBD and TRBJ reference segments. Only V-J combinations with frequency above 0.0001, covering roughly 99% of repertoires, were analysed. The TCS score was defined as the ratio of F50 (clonal expansion) to E x V (chaos), calculated using BLOSUM62-based TCRdist between CDR3 peptides within each V-J. Welch's t-statistics and random forest reduced roughly 540 V-J features to roughly 13, which were used in a naive Bayes classifier (R e1071). No statistical method was used to set the sample size in advance, and investigators knew the group allocation. The paper reports TCR Vbeta CDR3 sequencing of 135 peripheral blood samples: fewer than 50 ophthalmopathy, some 80 hyperthyroidism and approximately 17 progressor patients.

This sequence was found in a man aged 30 to 45 with Graves disease. Donor details come from another sample of the same person, matched by shared clones. Recombination connected TRBV18 to TRBJ2-2, with 7 middle bases fitting TRBD1. The source was peripheral blood mononuclear cells (PBMCs), collected at new diagnosis, from a patient treated with antithyroid drugs. The CDR3 reads as follows: CASSPDRAGELFF. The DNA sequence is as follows: TGTGCCAGCTCGCCAGACAGGGCCGGGGAGCTGTTTTTT.